The present entry profiles one T cell receptor (beta chain) with its context. Its antigen is undetermined. This sample is part of a study of breast tumors, draining lymph nodes, adjacent tissues. This CDR3 is built from 16 residues. Trimming took off 0 bases at V and 0 bases at J, with 10 bases between the two ends. The V gene's germline CDR1 is SGHTS and CDR2 YDEGEE. Axillary draining lymph nodes of breast cancer patients supplied the node samples. MiXCR was run by TCRdb on the multiplex PCR reads, yielding one entry per CDR3 protein. Altogether about 140,000 distinct CDR3 sequences are present, about 30% being singletons, with the ten largest covering under 2.5%. Points from the study as a whole: Luminal-like breast cancer showed significantly greater tumor-nontumor repertoire similarity than basal-like breast cancer did.

The V gene is TRBV5-8, the J gene TRBJ1-3; tentative D call: TRBD1 (5 bases). Sequencing was performed on axillary lymph node tissue. The sequence derives from a female donor with breast cancer. Some clones in this sample may be carry-over from other donors' samples. DNA of the CDR3: TGTGCCAGCAGCTTGGGTCGGGGCCTCTCTGGAAACACCATATATTTT. Translating it yields CASSLGRGLSGNTIYF.